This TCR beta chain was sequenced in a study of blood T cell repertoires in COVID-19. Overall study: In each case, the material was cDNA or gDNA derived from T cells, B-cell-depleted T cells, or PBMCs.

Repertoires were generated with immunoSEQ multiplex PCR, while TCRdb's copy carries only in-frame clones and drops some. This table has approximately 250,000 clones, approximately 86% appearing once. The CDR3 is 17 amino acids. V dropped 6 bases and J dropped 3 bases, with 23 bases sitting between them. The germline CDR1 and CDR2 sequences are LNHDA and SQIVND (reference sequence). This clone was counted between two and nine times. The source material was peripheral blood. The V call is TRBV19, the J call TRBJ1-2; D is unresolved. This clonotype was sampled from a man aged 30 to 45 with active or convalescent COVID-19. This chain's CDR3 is CASRVPRSTPRDYGYTF. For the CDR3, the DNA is TGTGCCAGTAGAGTCCCAAGAAGCACCCCCCGGGACTATGGCTACACCTTC.